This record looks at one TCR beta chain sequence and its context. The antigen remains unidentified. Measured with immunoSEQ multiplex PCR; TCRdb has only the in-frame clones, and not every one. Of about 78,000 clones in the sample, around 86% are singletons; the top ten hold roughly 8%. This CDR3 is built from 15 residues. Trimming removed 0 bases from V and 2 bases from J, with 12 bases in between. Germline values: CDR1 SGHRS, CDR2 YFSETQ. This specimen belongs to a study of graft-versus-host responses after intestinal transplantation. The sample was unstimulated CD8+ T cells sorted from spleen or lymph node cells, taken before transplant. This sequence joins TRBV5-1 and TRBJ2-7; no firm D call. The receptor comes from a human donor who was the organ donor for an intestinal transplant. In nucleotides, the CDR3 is TGCGCCAGCAGCTTGGGCGACGGACCTACCTACGAGCAGTACTTC. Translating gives CASSLGDGPTYEQYF.